The 13 T cell receptor beta chains below were found in one sample sequenced in a study of CD8 T cells in ankylosing spondylitis (dated by TCRdb to the late 2010s). The library was generated by 5' RACE. TCRdb lists the instrument as Illumina HiSeq 2500. TCRdb handled the public reads itself, with Q25 trimming in fastp and clone calling in MiXCR, and kept productive beta chains. Rows merge per CDR3 protein into single entries with the most common DNA and genes. The sample table lists around 340,000 distinct CDR3 sequences, roughly 22% of them with a count of one. The ten largest clones capture about an eighth of the sample. The sample comprised blood, either unsorted or a sorted T cell fraction (not recorded which). These receptors all stem from a male donor with ankylosing spondylitis or in good health (not recorded which).

This clonotype turned up a few times. J is TRBJ2-1 and V is TRBV7-9, with D perhaps TRBD1 (6 bases). Germline assignment: CDR1 SEHNR and CDR2 FQNEAQ (reference sequence). The germline V and J ends were trimmed by 4 bases and 0 bases, with 13 bases remaining between them. CDR3 length equals 16 residues. The CDR3 DNA sequence: TGTGCCAGCAGCTCACGACAGGCCAGCTCCTACAATGAGCAGTTCTTC. Amino acids: CASSSRQASSYNEQFF.

J is TRBJ2-7 and V is TRBV4-2; either TRBD1 or TRBD2 may supply D (6 bases each). Per the germline V gene, CDR1 is LGHNA and CDR2 is YNFKEQ. The length of the CDR3 is 15 residues. V was shortened by 2 bases and J by 5 bases, with 16 bases between the two germline ends. The CDR3 nucleotides read TGTGCCAGCAGCCAAAGAGGGGGGATACGCGACGAGCAGTACTTC. Translated, it gives CASSQRGGIRDEQYF.

The chain is built from TRBV6-5 and TRBJ2-7; the match to TRBD1 covers 8 bases. The CDR3 consists of 11 residues. V lost 10 bases to trimming and J lost 3 bases; unmatched junction nucleotides: 2. Germline CDR1 reads MNHEY; CDR2 reads SVGAGI. The CDR3 loop reads CAIGQGYEQYF. CDR3 DNA: TGTGCCATAGGACAGGGCTACGAGCAGTACTTC.

The chain combines TRBV7-8 with TRBJ2-3, with D perhaps given as TRBD1 or TRBD2 (5 bases each). The germline V gene encodes CDR1 SGHVS and CDR2 FQNEAQ. V lost 1 base, J lost 4 bases, and 15 bases lay in between. The CDR3 runs to 16 residues. CDR3 sequence: CASSLGGVPAADTQYF. CDR3 nucleotide sequence: TGTGCCAGCAGCTTAGGGGGCGTGCCAGCGGCAGATACGCAGTATTTT.

V is TRBV7-6 and J is TRBJ2-7; TRBD1 matches 8 bases. V dropped 4 bases and J dropped 7; count of bases not matched to a gene: 12. The germline gives CDR1 SGHVS, CDR2 FNYEAQ. The length of the CDR3 is 15 residues. CDR3 loop: CASSSRTGTLQEQYF. The DNA of the CDR3 is TGTGCCAGCAGCTCCCGGACAGGGACCCTACAGGAGCAGTACTTC.

The chain couples TRBV7-9 to TRBJ2-7; possibly TRBD1 or TRBD2 for D (5 bases each). The V end was cut by 1 base, the J end by 7 bases, with 14 bases between. The CDR3 length is 14 residues. Germline CDR1 SEHNR, CDR2 FQNEAQ (reference sequence). The CDR3 reads CASSLEAIWGEQYF. CDR3 nucleotides: TGTGCCAGCAGCTTAGAAGCCATCTGGGGGGAGCAGTACTTC.

This chain's CDR3 is CATSDWTGGPGEQYF. CDR3 in DNA: TGTGCCACCAGCGACTGGACAGGGGGCCCCGGCGAGCAGTACTTC. The chain recombines TRBV15 with TRBJ2-7; 11 nucleotides match TRBD1. The CDR3 has 15 residues. Germline V CDR1 and CDR2: LNHNV, YYDKDF (reference sequence). With 5 bases clipped from V and 6 bases from J, the junction kept 9 bases outside the gene matches.

The chain joins TRBV5-8 to TRBJ2-3; 9 positions agree with TRBD2. This CDR3 spans 17 amino acids. V trimming: 0 bases; J trimming: 2 bases; junction bases outside the gene matches: 7. Germline CDR1 and CDR2: SGHTS and YDEGEE. The CDR3 nucleotides are TGTGCCAGCAGCTTGGTATTAGCGGGGGCCTACACAGATACGCAGTATTTT. Translation: CASSLVLAGAYTDTQYF.

The chain couples TRBV11-2 to TRBJ2-5, with D tentatively TRBD2 (5 bases). Germline loops: CDR1 SGHAT, CDR2 FQNNGV. This CDR3 has 19 amino acids. V was pared by 1 base and J by 4 bases, with 25 bases between. CDR3 protein: CASSLVASACQEKIETQYF. CDR3 coding DNA: TGTGCCAGCAGCTTAGTAGCGTCGGCATGCCAGGAAAAGATAGAGACCCAGTACTTC.

Only a few counts were recorded for this clonotype. The chain couples TRBV29-1 to TRBJ2-5; D remains ambiguous. Trimming cost V 6 bases and J 3 bases, with 14 bases left between them. Germline V gene lookup returns CDR1 SQVTM and CDR2 ANQGSEA. The CDR3 extends over 13 amino acids. CDR3 nucleotide sequence: TGCAGCGTCCGGACCGCCTTGGAAGAGACCCAGTACTTC. Its translation is CSVRTALEETQYF.

The rearrangement joins TRBV5-1 to TRBJ2-7; 7 positions agree with TRBD2. Germline V gene sequence: CDR1 SGHRS, CDR2 YFSETQ. V lost 0 bases and J lost 3; bases outside the gene matches: 3. The CDR3 totals 14 residues. The CDR3 region is CASSLAAGDYEQYF. The CDR3 nucleotides read TGCGCCAGCAGCTTGGCCGCGGGGGACTACGAGCAGTACTTC. Filled out from reference TRBV5-1 and TRBJ2-7, the complete variable domain reads KAGVTQTPRYLIKTRGQQVTLSCSPISGHRSVSWYQQTPGQGLQFLFEYFSETQRNKGNFPGRFSGRQFSNSRSEMNVSTLELGDSALYLCASSLAAGDYEQYFGPGTRLTVT.

The CDR3 loop is CASSLEWDEQFF. The CDR3, as DNA: TGTGCCAGCAGCTTAGAGTGGGATGAGCAGTTCTTC. This sequence joins TRBV11-2 and TRBJ2-1; D not certain. Germline loops: CDR1 SGHAT, CDR2 FQNNGV. V shed 0 bases and J shed 8 bases, with 5 bases lying between them. The CDR3 sequence is 12 residues long.

This clonotype appeared a few times. This sequence joins TRBV12-3 or TRBV12-4 and TRBJ1-1; D ambiguous. V shed 6 bases and J shed 0 bases, with 11 bases lying between them. This CDR3 has 14 residues. For the CDR3, the DNA is TGTGCCAGCAGCTTCGGGGATTTGAACACTGAAGCTTTCTTT. This gives the protein CASSFGDLNTEAFF.